Reported below is one T cell receptor (beta chain). The data were taken from a study of blood T cell repertoires in COVID-19. Study as a whole: The samples span acute and convalescent COVID-19 from the United States, Italy and Spain. The cDNA or gDNA used as material had been derived from T cells, B-cell-depleted T cells, or PBMCs.

V lost 0 bases and J lost 5; bases outside the gene matches: 7. Germline CDR1 and CDR2: SEHNR and FQNEAQ (reference sequence). The length of the CDR3 is 17 residues. Authors' processing steps: Reference gene primer amplification gave estimated nucleated cell counts. Data came from immunoSEQ multiplex PCR; TCRdb stores just in-frame clones and leaves some out. From that table come the V and J calls and clone size; the DNA was used to work out D and trimming. The profile shows approximately 350,000 clones, approximately 89% of them singletons. The sequenced sample consisted of peripheral blood. This TCR derives from a woman aged 18-35 years who had recovered from COVID-19. The chain joins TRBV7-9 to TRBJ2-1; 10 nucleotides line up with TRBD2. The CDR3 DNA sequence: TGTGCCAGCAGCTTAGCGGCCCGACTAGCGGGCAACAATGAGCAGTTCTTC. It translates to CASSLAARLAGNNEQFF.